These 17 T cell receptor beta chains were all obtained from the same sample, sequenced in a study of OX40 agonist ivuxolimab in advanced cancers. Data came from immunoSEQ multiplex PCR; TCRdb stores just in-frame clones and leaves some out. The table lists roughly 64,000 clones, around 84% of them singletons, with approximately 2.2% in the top ten. The sample was CD4+ or CD8+ T cells sorted from blood, taken in a trial of the OX40 agonist ivuxolimab. The receptors shown here come from an adult with an advanced solid tumor such as melanoma, head and neck, liver or kidney cancer.

The rearrangement joins TRBV27 to TRBJ1-1, with 8 nucleotides matching TRBD1. J gave up 3 bases and V 3 bases, and 6 bases lay outside the gene matches. In germline, CDR1 is MNHEY, CDR2 SMNVEV (reference sequence). The CDR3 contains 15 residues. CDR3 loop: CASSLNRGGDTEAFF. Written as DNA, the CDR3 is TGTGCCAGCAGTTTGAACAGGGGGGGGGACACTGAAGCTTTCTTT.

The rearrangement joins TRBV28 to TRBJ1-5; D is possibly TRBD1 (6 bases). Germline CDR1 reads MDHEN; CDR2 reads SYDVKM. With 5 bases removed from V and 2 bases from J, the gap between germline ends came to 19 bases. The CDR3 contains 17 residues. CDR3: CASSPHVGAGGNQPQHF. The CDR3, as DNA: TGTGCCAGCAGTCCCCATGTGGGGGCCGGGGGCAATCAGCCCCAGCATTTT.

The gene calls are TRBV7-2 and TRBJ2-7, with 12 bases that match TRBD2. V gave up 1 base and J gave up 4 bases; unmatched junction bases: 2. The CDR3 length is 15 residues. CDR1 and CDR2 from the germline V gene are SGHTA and FQGNSA. CDR3 amino acids: CASSLGLAGEYEQYF. The CDR3 bases are TGTGCCAGCAGCTTAGGACTAGCGGGAGAATACGAGCAGTACTTC.

This clone was picked up a small number of times. The CDR3: CASSQLTGGNTGELFF. The CDR3 coding sequence is TGTGCCAGCAGCCAATTGACAGGGGGGAACACCGGGGAGCTGTTTTTT. The chain combines TRBV4-2 with TRBJ2-2; 9 bases fit TRBD1. The CDR3 length is 16 residues. V shed 2 bases, J shed 1 base, and the junction held 2 bases outside the gene matches. In germline, CDR1 is LGHNA, CDR2 YNFKEQ.

The chain is built from TRBV7-8 and TRBJ2-5; D gene unclear. Germline lookup yields CDR1 SGHVS and CDR2 FQNEAQ. Trimming stripped 1 base from V and 4 bases from J, with 7 bases between. The CDR3 consists of 13 residues. DNA of the CDR3: TGTGCCAGCAGCTTAGAAAAAGTAGAGACCCAGTACTTC. Amino acid sequence: CASSLEKVETQYF.

The V gene is TRBV7-9, the J gene TRBJ2-1; D unresolved. This CDR3 has 12 residues. Germline CDR1 SEHNR, CDR2 FQNEAQ (reference sequence). V was trimmed by 4 bases and J by 10 bases, leaving 11 bases between them. CDR3 in amino acids: CASSSPPGEQFF. CDR3 coding DNA: TGTGCCAGCAGCTCCCCCCCGGGCGAGCAGTTCTTC.

V and J are TRBV4-2 and TRBJ1-3; 9 nucleotides line up with TRBD1. Germline V gene sequence: CDR1 LGHNA, CDR2 YNFKEQ. The CDR3 contains 17 residues. Trimming took 1 base from V and 2 from J; bases not matched to a gene: 6. The CDR3 region is CASSQGTTGGTGNTIYF. The CDR3 bases are TGTGCCAGCAGCCAAGGGACGACAGGGGGAACTGGAAACACCATATATTTT.

This chain connects TRBV11-2 to TRBJ2-1; D gene ambiguous. The CDR3 contains 14 residues. CDR1 and CDR2 from the germline V gene are SGHAT and FQNNGV. V lost 1 base to trimming and J lost 4 bases, with 8 bases between them. The DNA of the CDR3 is TGTGCCAGCAGCTTAGTATCGCTGTACAATGAGCAGTTCTTC. It is translated as CASSLVSLYNEQFF.

This clone was seen only once. The V and J genes are TRBV9 and TRBJ1-3; tentatively, D is TRBD1 (6 bases). This CDR3 is 13 amino acids long. Germline V gives CDR1 SGDLS, CDR2 YYNGEE. The ends were cut back, 4 bases at V and 4 bases at J, with 9 bases in the middle. CDR3 DNA: TGTGCCAGCAGCCGGGACACAGGAAACACCATATATTTT. This codes for CASSRDTGNTIYF.

This chain connects TRBV4-2 to TRBJ1-2; D is ambiguous. The length of the CDR3 is 16 residues. Germline V gives CDR1 LGHNA, CDR2 YNFKEQ. Trimming shortened V by 5 bases and J by 4 bases, and 20 bases separated the two germline ends. CDR3 DNA sequence: TGTGCCAGCAGCGCCGGTCCGTCGAGTACTTTCTATGGCTACACCTTC. It codes for CASSAGPSSTFYGYTF.

The chain recombines TRBV27 with TRBJ2-2; D is undetermined. In germline, CDR1 is MNHEY, CDR2 SMNVEV (reference sequence). The CDR3 spans 17 residues. Trimming shortened V by 0 bases and J by 2 bases, and 13 bases separated the two germline ends. The chain's CDR3 is CASSLSTYRINTGELFF. CDR3 nucleotide sequence: TGTGCCAGCAGTTTATCGACATACCGAATTAACACCGGGGAGCTGTTTTTT.

CDR3 protein: CASGRTGTETQYF. CDR3 coding DNA: TGTGCCAGCGGACGGACCGGGACAGAGACCCAGTACTTC. The V and J genes are TRBV6-1 and TRBJ2-5; D tentatively reads TRBD1 or TRBD2 (5 bases each). Germline V gives CDR1 MNHNS, CDR2 SASEGT. The CDR3 consists of 13 residues. With 8 bases removed from V and 4 bases from J, the gap between germline ends came to 14 bases.

V gene TRBV7-6 combines with J gene TRBJ2-2; 11 positions match TRBD2. Losses at the gene ends were 5 bases for V and 6 bases for J; bases not matched to a gene: 8. CDR3 length equals 16 residues. The germline V gene has CDR1 SGHVS and CDR2 FNYEAQ. The CDR3 here is CASSPYGTSGPGELFF. As DNA, the CDR3 is TGTGCCAGCAGCCCTTACGGGACTAGCGGTCCCGGGGAGCTGTTTTTT.

The V call is TRBV28, the J call TRBJ2-3; possible D gene TRBD1, 6 bases. From germline, CDR1 is MDHEN and CDR2 SYDVKM. There are 15 residues in the CDR3. V gave up 8 bases and J gave up 2 bases, with 17 bases separating them. CDR3 sequence (DNA): TGTGCCAGCCGAGGGGGTGGGAAGAACACAGATACGCAGTATTTT. This sequence encodes CASRGGGKNTDTQYF. Full variable domain (remainder filled in from reference TRBV28 and TRBJ2-3): DVKVTQSSRYLVKRTGEKVFLECVQDMDHENMFWYRQDPGLGLRLIYFSYDVKMKEKGDIPEGYSVSREKKERFSLILESASTNQTSMYLCASRGGGKNTDTQYFGPGTRLTVL.

J is TRBJ2-7 and V is TRBV15; 10 nucleotides match TRBD1. The trim removed 0 bases at V and 3 bases at J, leaving 5 bases unmatched. Germline V gene lookup returns CDR1 LNHNV and CDR2 YYDKDF (reference sequence). This CDR3 has 16 amino acids. This CDR3 is CATSRESGQGVYEQYF. The DNA of the CDR3 is TGTGCCACCAGCAGAGAATCAGGACAGGGGGTCTACGAGCAGTACTTC.

CDR3 in DNA: TGTGCCAGCAGCTTGGGGGACAGGGAAGGACAGCCCCAGCATTTT. Protein product: CASSLGDREGQPQHF. V and J are TRBV5-6 and TRBJ1-5; 9 bases line up with TRBD1. Germline assignment: CDR1 SGHDT and CDR2 YYEEEE. The junction had 5 bases not matched to a gene; V was cut back by 0 bases and J by 7 bases. This CDR3 spans 15 amino acids.

The chain carries TRBV6-5 and TRBJ1-4; D gene unclear. Germline-derived CDR1 and CDR2 are MNHEY and SVGAGI. V was pared by 2 bases and J by 5 bases, with 15 bases between. The CDR3 runs to 16 residues. The CDR3 sequence: CASSYNTQWSNEKLFF. CDR3 nucleotides: TGTGCCAGCAGTTACAACACACAATGGTCGAATGAAAAACTGTTTTTT.